This TCR beta chain was documented in a study of T cells in Graves' hyperthyroidism and ophthalmopathy. Findings of the study overall: A model using 13 V-J features told ophthalmopathy apart from stable hyperthyroidism.

This clonotype was seen ten or more times. The antigen is undetermined. Per the germline V gene, CDR1 is KGHDR and CDR2 is SFDVKD. This CDR3 spans 17 amino acids. V was pared by 2 bases and J by 3 bases, with 9 bases of the junction left unmatched. Amplification targeted TCR beta CDR3 regions from RNA transcripts. Using the HTBI primer set, a first-round RT-PCR was run on the TCR CDR3. TCRdb redid the calling of the multiplex PCR reads with MiXCR, one entry per CDR3 protein. Altogether a few hundred thousand distinct CDR3 sequences are present, around 16% being singletons, with the ten largest covering around 30%.

The chain employs TRBV24-1 and TRBJ2-4; 7 positions match TRBD1. Sequenced input: blood. This clonotype was obtained from a woman between 18 and 30 years old with Graves' hyperthyroidism that later progressed to Graves' ophthalmopathy. The CDR3 bases are TGTGCCACCAGTGATTCACGGATACGGGACAGCAAAAACATTCAGTACTTC. Amino acid sequence: CATSDSRIRDSKNIQYF.